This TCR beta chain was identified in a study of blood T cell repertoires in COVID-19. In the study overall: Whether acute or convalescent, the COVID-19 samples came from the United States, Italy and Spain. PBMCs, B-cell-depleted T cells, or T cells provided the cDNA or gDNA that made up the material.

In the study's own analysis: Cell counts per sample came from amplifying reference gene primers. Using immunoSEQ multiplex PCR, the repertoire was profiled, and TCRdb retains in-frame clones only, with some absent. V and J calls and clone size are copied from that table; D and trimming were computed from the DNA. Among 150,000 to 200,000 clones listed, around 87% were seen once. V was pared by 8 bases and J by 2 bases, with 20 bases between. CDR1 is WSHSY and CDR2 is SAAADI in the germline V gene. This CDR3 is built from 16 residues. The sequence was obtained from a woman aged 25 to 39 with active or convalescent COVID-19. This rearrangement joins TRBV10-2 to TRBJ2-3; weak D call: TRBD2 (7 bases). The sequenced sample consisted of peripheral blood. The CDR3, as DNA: TGCGCCAGCCACGGGGGGCGGAACCCTTTCACAGATACGCAGTATTTT. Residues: CASHGGRNPFTDTQYF.